The present T cell receptor beta chain was sequenced within a study of blood T cell repertoires in COVID-19. Patients from Seattle were sampled longitudinally, starting during active infection. How the authors handled the data: Estimation of nucleated cell counts relied on the amplification of reference gene primers. Here immunoSEQ multiplex PCR was the method, and the copy in TCRdb shows in-frame clones only, minus some. The D gene and trimming were derived from the DNA, and the V and J assignments and clone size from that table. This repertoire shows 250,000 to 300,000 clones, about 88% found once; its top ten account for about 11%. The V gene's germline CDR1 is MNHEY and CDR2 SVGEGT. V lost 1 base, J lost 1 base, and 11 bases lay in between. CDR3 size: 15 residues.

The sequence derives from a woman younger than 45 with COVID-19, enrolled during active disease. The V and J genes are TRBV6-2 or TRBV6-3 and TRBJ2-7, with TRBD2 as a possible D gene (6 bases). The sequenced material came from peripheral blood. The CDR3 sequence: CASSYFWRDSYEQYF. DNA for the CDR3: TGTGCCAGCAGTTACTTTTGGCGGGATTCCTACGAGCAGTACTTC.